The 30 T cell receptor beta chains given below trace back to one sample, sequenced in a study of shared clonotypes between healthy human individuals (dated by TCRdb to between 2020 and 2021). Library prep was done by the immunoSEQ multiplex PCR assay. Held by TCRdb, this immuneACCESS table contains in-frame sequences only and omits some clones. Under half of the omission traces to an unresolved V gene where checked; the cause of the rest is unknown. This sample is represented by some 470,000 clones; roughly four fifths of them were singletons. The biggest ten clones account for 10% to 15% of the sample. The sample consisted of PBMCs. The receptors here all came from a woman aged 40 to 55 in good health. Some clones in this sample may be carry-over from other donors' samples.

The V call is TRBV28, the J call TRBJ1-2, with 9 bases lining up with TRBD1. V dropped 4 bases and J dropped 7; count of bases not matched to a gene: 7. The CDR3 is made up of 14 amino acids. Germline V gives CDR1 MDHEN, CDR2 SYDVKM. The CDR3 region has the DNA TGTGCCAGCAGTTATACAGGGGGCGCGGGTGGCTACACCTTC. It encodes CASSYTGGAGGYTF.

The chain combines TRBV19 with TRBJ2-7; D may be TRBD2 (6 bases). The CDR3 has 15 residues. Trimming removed 3 bases at V and 4 bases at J, with 16 bases between. Germline CDR1 and CDR2: LNHDA and SQIVND (reference sequence). The DNA for the CDR3 is TGTGCCAGTAGTATCGCCGGGGCCGGGGGTTACGAGCAGTACTTC. Translated: CASSIAGAGGYEQYF.

The chain employs TRBV5-1 and TRBJ2-3; 11 bases are a match to TRBD1. The CDR3 loop spans 15 amino acids. CDR1 is SGHRS and CDR2 is YFSETQ in the germline V gene. With 0 bases clipped from V and 5 bases from J, the junction kept 2 bases outside the gene matches. The chain's CDR3 is CASSLGTGGLDTQYF. Here the CDR3 DNA reads TGCGCCAGCAGCTTGGGGACAGGGGGCTTAGATACGCAGTATTTT. Using reference TRBV5-1 and TRBJ2-3 for the parts outside the CDR3, the full variable domain is KAGVTQTPRYLIKTRGQQVTLSCSPISGHRSVSWYQQTPGQGLQFLFEYFSETQRNKGNFPGRFSGRQFSNSRSEMNVSTLELGDSALYLCASSLGTGGLDTQYFGPGTRLTVL.

The V gene is TRBV5-4, the J gene TRBJ2-7, with D perhaps matching TRBD1 (6 bases). Trimming stripped 3 bases from V and 9 bases from J, with 19 bases between. The CDR3 is 14 amino acids. Germline CDR1 SGHNT, CDR2 YYREEE (reference sequence). CDR3 sequence reads: CASSWGQGQIRQYF. CDR3 nucleotides: TGTGCCAGCAGCTGGGGGCAGGGGCAGATACGGCAGTACTTC.

The genes are TRBV30 and TRBJ1-2, with D possibly matching TRBD1 (6 bases). The CDR3 is made up of 17 amino acids. CDR1 is GTSNPN and CDR2 is SVGIG in the germline V gene (reference sequence). Trimming shortened V by 3 bases and J by 0 bases, and 20 bases separated the two germline ends. The CDR3 coding sequence is TGTGCCTGGAGGGCCCGTATACAGGGAACCACTAACTATGGCTACACCTTC. Residues: CAWRARIQGTTNYGYTF.

This clone appeared a single time. A read error is likely here: a far larger clone is one base away. The DNA of the CDR3 is TGTGCCAGCTCATCCTGGACAGCCATGAACACTGAAGCTTTCTTT. It codes for CASSSWTAMNTEAFF. This chain connects TRBV18 to TRBJ1-1; maybe TRBD1 (6 bases). CDR1 is KGHSH and CDR2 is LQKENI in the germline V gene. Trimming pared 5 bases from V and 0 bases from J, leaving 13 bases between. The CDR3 loop spans 15 amino acids.

The gene calls are TRBV19 and TRBJ1-5; no firm D call. Germline loops: CDR1 LNHDA, CDR2 SQIVND (reference sequence). V was trimmed by 1 base and J by 7 bases, leaving 5 bases between them. The CDR3 loop spans 12 amino acids. CDR3 bases: TGTGCCAGTAGTATAGGAAGACAGCCCCAGCATTTT. It yields the protein CASSIGRQPQHF. The full variable domain, with the rest looked up from reference TRBV19 and TRBJ1-5, is DGGITQSPKYLFRKEGQNVTLSCEQNLNHDAMYWYRQDPGQGLRLIYYSQIVNDFQKGDIAEGYSVSREKKESFPLTVTSAQKNPTAFYLCASSIGRQPQHFGDGTRLSIL.

There are many counts of this clone. This rearrangement joins TRBV6-4 to TRBJ1-2; weak D call: TRBD1 (6 bases). CDR3 length equals 15 residues. Trimming took off 4 bases at V and 6 bases at J, with 18 bases between the two ends. Germline loops: CDR1 MRHNA, CDR2 SNTAGT. The CDR3 DNA sequence: TGTGCCAGCAGTGGGGCCGAGGGGGGGACGGATGGCTACACCTTC. It codes for CASSGAEGGTDGYTF.

V and J are TRBV15 and TRBJ2-7; D is uncertain. V gave up 0 bases and J gave up 2 bases, with 11 bases separating them. Germline CDR1 reads LNHNV; CDR2 reads YYDKDF (reference sequence). There are 15 residues in the CDR3. CDR3 region: CATSRDKSLAYEQYF. In DNA, the CDR3 is TGTGCCACCAGCAGAGATAAGTCTCTCGCCTACGAGCAGTACTTC. The complete variable domain, with remaining parts taken from reference TRBV15 and TRBJ2-7, reads DAMVIQNPRYQVTQFGKPVTLSCSQTLNHNVMYWYQQKSSQAPKLLFHYYDKDFNNEADTPDNFQSRRPNTSFCFLDIRSPGLGDTAMYLCATSRDKSLAYEQYFGPGTRLTVT.

This clone was seen a handful of times. The chain joins TRBV28 to TRBJ1-1; D is uncertain. Trimming shortened V by 6 bases and J by 6 bases, and 20 bases separated the two germline ends. The germline V gene has CDR1 MDHEN and CDR2 SYDVKM. The CDR3 has 15 amino acids. Written as DNA, the CDR3 is TGTGCCAGCAGCCCAACGTCAGAATTCGGCGCTGAAGCTTTCTTT. It encodes CASSPTSEFGAEAFF.

Notes on this clone: This may be a read error: a much more frequent sequence differs by one nucleotide. This sample includes further DNA sequences coding for the same CDR3. The chain uses TRBV4-1 and TRBJ1-1, with D possibly TRBD1 on 5 matching bases. CDR1 MGHRA and CDR2 YSYEKL come from the germline V gene. The CDR3 has 15 amino acids. V lost 1 base to trimming and J lost 1 base, with 10 bases between them. CDR3 DNA: TGCGCCAGCAGCCAAGGTCTTACAGGGAACACTGAAGCTTTCTTT. It encodes CASSQGLTGNTEAFF.

This clone was counted a few times. The chain joins TRBV7-9 to TRBJ2-1; D is perhaps TRBD2 (5 bases). This CDR3 is built from 13 residues. The ends were cut back, 0 bases at V and 9 bases at J, with 9 bases in the middle. Looked up from germline, CDR1 is SEHNR and CDR2 is FQNEAQ (reference sequence). The CDR3 DNA is TGTGCCAGCAGCTTAGCGAGAGGGAGTGAGCAGTTCTTC. As protein: CASSLARGSEQFF.

This clone occurred once. The gene calls are TRBV15 and TRBJ2-1; D may be TRBD1 (6 bases). Trimming removed 0 bases at V and 6 bases at J, with 12 bases between. The CDR3 is made up of 15 amino acids. CDR1 and CDR2 (germline): LNHNV, YYDKDF (reference sequence). The DNA for the CDR3 is TGTGCCACCAGCAGAGATGTAACAGGGCGCAATGAGCAGTTCTTC. Translating it yields CATSRDVTGRNEQFF.

In its sample, this clone was seen a few times. This chain uses TRBV7-9 with TRBJ2-5; either TRBD1 or TRBD2 may fit D (5 bases each). Germline CDR1 and CDR2: SEHNR and FQNEAQ (reference sequence). The CDR3 sequence is 13 residues long. Trimming pared 3 bases from V and 5 bases from J, leaving 10 bases between. The CDR3: CASSFDRGETQYF. DNA of the CDR3: TGTGCCAGCAGCTTCGACAGAGGGGAGACCCAGTACTTC.

This chain connects TRBV28 to TRBJ2-1; the D gene is possibly TRBD2 (5 bases). V gave up 11 bases and J gave up 3 bases, with 11 bases separating them. CDR3 length: 12 residues. Germline V CDR1 and CDR2: MDHEN, SYDVKM. The CDR3 sequence is CAASGNYNEQFF. The CDR3 DNA reads TGTGCCGCTTCCGGGAACTACAATGAGCAGTTCTTC.

This clone was seen only a few times. A much larger clone lies one base from this, so it may be a read error. The identical CDR3 is also encoded by other nucleotide sequences in the sample. The CDR3 DNA is TGTGCCAGCAGTTTAGTGGGAAATCAGCCCCAGCATTTT. This sequence encodes CASSLVGNQPQHF. The rearrangement joins TRBV27 to TRBJ1-5, with D hard to call. The CDR3 is 13 amino acids. Germline CDR1 and CDR2: MNHEY and SMNVEV (reference sequence). Trimming took 2 bases from V and 4 from J, leaving 6 bases between them.

This clone was counted a single time. This chain connects TRBV5-6 to TRBJ2-7; 8 bases line up with TRBD2. The CDR3 totals 17 residues. The germline CDR1 and CDR2 sequences are SGHDT and YYEEEE. The junction had 15 bases not matched to a gene; V was cut back by 4 bases and J by 3 bases. CDR3 protein: CASSRRGWTSRSYEQYF. CDR3 coding DNA: TGTGCCAGCAGCCGGAGGGGCTGGACTAGCAGGAGCTACGAGCAGTACTTC.

The chain couples TRBV4-1 to TRBJ2-1; TRBD2 matches at 8 bases. V lost 3 bases to trimming and J lost 5 bases; unmatched junction nucleotides: 6. Germline CDR1 and CDR2: MGHRA and YSYEKL. CDR3 length: 15 amino acids. Here the CDR3 DNA reads TGCGCCAGCAGCCATTCTAGCGGGTTAAACAATGAGCAGTTCTTC. It specifies CASSHSSGLNNEQFF.

This chain joins TRBV6-5 and TRBJ2-7, with a tentative D call TRBD2 (6 bases). V was trimmed by 6 bases and J by 6 bases, leaving 18 bases between them. CDR1 and CDR2 from the germline V gene are MNHEY and SVGAGI. CDR3 size: 14 residues. CDR3: CASRPSLAVSEQYF. The CDR3 bases are TGTGCCAGCAGACCCTCACTAGCCGTCTCCGAGCAGTACTTC.

The gene calls are TRBV7-3 and TRBJ2-3; D might be TRBD1 (6 bases). The CDR3 runs 15 residues. V was cut by 5 bases and J by 6 bases, with 18 bases left in between. Per the germline V gene, CDR1 is SGHTA and CDR2 is FQGTGA. This CDR3 reads CASSPQVGGSDTQYF. DNA for the CDR3: TGTGCCAGCAGCCCCCAGGTTGGGGGCAGTGATACGCAGTATTTT.

The V call is TRBV6-1, the J call TRBJ1-2; weak D call: TRBD1 (5 bases). CDR1 is MNHNS and CDR2 is SASEGT in the germline V gene. Trimming cost V 2 bases and J 3 bases, with 13 bases left between them. The CDR3 has 15 amino acids. The CDR3 nucleotides read TGTGCCAGCAGTGAACAACCCGGGGGAGACTATGGCTACACCTTC. Encoded protein: CASSEQPGGDYGYTF.

V is TRBV7-2 and J is TRBJ2-5; 10 bases align to TRBD2. Germline CDR1 reads SGHTA; CDR2 reads FQGNSA. The junction had 5 bases not matched to a gene; V was cut back by 4 bases and J by 0 bases. CDR3 length equals 16 residues. CDR3 bases: TGTGCCAGCAGCTCGCTAGCGGGGGAAAACCAAGAGACCCAGTACTTC. This encodes CASSSLAGENQETQYF.

This clone has just a few counts. CDR3: CASSYRQGRTGELFF. The CDR3 DNA reads TGTGCCAGCAGTTACCGACAGGGGCGGACCGGGGAGCTGTTTTTT. The J gene is TRBJ2-2, the V gene TRBV6-6, with TRBD1 matching 8 bases. CDR3 length: 15 amino acids. Germline CDR1 and CDR2: MNHNY and SVGAGI (reference sequence). V shed 2 bases, J shed 5 bases, and the junction held 4 bases outside the gene matches.

This clone showed up just a few times. The gene calls are TRBV6-5 and TRBJ2-2; 7 bases fit TRBD1. Germline values: CDR1 MNHEY, CDR2 SVGAGI. This CDR3 has 14 residues. The V gene end was trimmed by 2 bases and the J gene end by 7 bases; junction bases not matched to a gene: 4. In DNA, the CDR3 is TGTGCCAGCAGTTACAGGGGGCTTAACGGGGAGCTGTTTTTT. This translates into CASSYRGLNGELFF.

The CDR3 sequence is CASSFGDGTTDTQYF. CDR3 DNA sequence: TGTGCCAGCAGTTTTGGGGACGGCACCACAGATACGCAGTATTTT. The V call is TRBV28, the J call TRBJ2-3; D tentatively fits TRBD1 or TRBD2 (5 bases each). The V and J ends lost 3 bases and 2 bases respectively, with 12 bases between them. Looked up from germline, CDR1 is MDHEN and CDR2 is SYDVKM. The length of the CDR3 is 15 residues.

The V call is TRBV18, the J call TRBJ2-5, with D perhaps TRBD1 or TRBD2 (7 bases each). This CDR3 spans 14 amino acids. Germline V lookup: CDR1 KGHSH, CDR2 LQKENI. V lost 6 bases, J lost 4 bases, and 15 bases lay in between. The CDR3 region has the DNA TGTGCCAGCTCTCCAGGGGGGGCAGGAGAGACCCAGTACTTC. Encoded protein: CASSPGGAGETQYF.

V gene TRBV28 combines with J gene TRBJ2-2, with D possibly TRBD1 on 6 matching bases. The CDR3 totals 15 residues. CDR1 and CDR2 (germline): MDHEN, SYDVKM. Between the trimmed V and J ends, which lost 2 bases and 4 bases, there was a span of 11 bases. The CDR3, as DNA: TGTGCCAGCAGTTTAGGGACAAGTGGCACCGGGGAGCTGTTTTTT. Its protein is CASSLGTSGTGELFF.

The chain employs TRBV11-2 and TRBJ1-3; 7 bases are shared with TRBD1. The CDR3 length is 15 residues. Germline V gene data show CDR1 as SGHAT and CDR2 as FQNNGV. Trimming cost V 3 bases and J 8 bases; bases outside gene matches: 10. CDR3 in amino acids: CASSFYRGRLDTIYF. The CDR3 region has the DNA TGTGCCAGCAGCTTTTACAGGGGAAGGTTAGACACCATATATTTT.

The chain links TRBV6-1 to TRBJ2-1; TRBD1 might be the D (6 bases). The CDR3 consists of 15 residues. CDR1 is MNHNS, CDR2 SASEGT, per germline. Deletions cut 6 bases from V and 0 bases from J, with 12 bases between. The CDR3 reads CASREQGFSYNEQFF. CDR3 coding DNA: TGTGCCAGCAGAGAACAGGGTTTCTCCTACAATGAGCAGTTCTTC.

The DNA of the CDR3 is TGTGCCAGCAGACCTTCTTGGACGGACTCTGGAAACACCATATATTTT. Residues: CASRPSWTDSGNTIYF. The chain links TRBV27 to TRBJ1-3; D not resolved. The length of the CDR3 is 16 residues. Per germline, CDR1 MNHEY and CDR2 SMNVEV (reference sequence). V was cut by 6 bases and J by 0 bases, with 15 bases left in between.